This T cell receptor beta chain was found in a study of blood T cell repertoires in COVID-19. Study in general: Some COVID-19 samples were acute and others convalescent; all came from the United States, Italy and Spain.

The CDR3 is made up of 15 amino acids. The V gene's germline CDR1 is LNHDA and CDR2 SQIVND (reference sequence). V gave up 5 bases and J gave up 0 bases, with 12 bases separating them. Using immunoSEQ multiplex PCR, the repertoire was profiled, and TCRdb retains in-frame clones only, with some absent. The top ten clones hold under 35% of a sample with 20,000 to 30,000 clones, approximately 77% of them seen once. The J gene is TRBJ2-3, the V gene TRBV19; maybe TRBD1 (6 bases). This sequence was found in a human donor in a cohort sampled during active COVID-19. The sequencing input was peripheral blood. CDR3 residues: CASSEQGPSTDTQYF. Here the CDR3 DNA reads TGTGCCAGTAGTGAACAGGGACCTAGCACAGATACGCAGTATTTT. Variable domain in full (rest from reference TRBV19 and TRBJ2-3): DGGITQSPKYLFRKEGQNVTLSCEQNLNHDAMYWYRQDPGQGLRLIYYSQIVNDFQKGDIAEGYSVSREKKESFPLTVTSAQKNPTAFYLCASSEQGPSTDTQYFGPGTRLTVL.